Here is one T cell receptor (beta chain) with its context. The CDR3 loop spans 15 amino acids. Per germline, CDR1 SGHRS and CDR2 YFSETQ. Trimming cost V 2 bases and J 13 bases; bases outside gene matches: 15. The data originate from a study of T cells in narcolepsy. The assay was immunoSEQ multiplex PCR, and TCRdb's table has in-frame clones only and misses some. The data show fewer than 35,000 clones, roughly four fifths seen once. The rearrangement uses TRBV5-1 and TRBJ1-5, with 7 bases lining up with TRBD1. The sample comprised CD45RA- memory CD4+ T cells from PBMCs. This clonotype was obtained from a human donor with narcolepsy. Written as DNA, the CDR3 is TGCGCCAGCAGCTTCCGCCAACAGGGGAAAAGGCTGCAGCATTTT. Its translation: CASSFRQQGKRLQHF.